This record concerns one T cell receptor (beta chain) sequence. Germline CDR1 is SGHAT and CDR2 is FQNNGV. The CDR3 runs to 14 residues. The J segment lost 9 bases and the V segment lost 5 bases, leaving 6 bases of the junction unmatched. These data originate in a study of blood T cell repertoires in COVID-19. As for the study in general: Donors in the United States, Italy and Spain gave samples during acute or convalescent COVID-19. PBMCs, B-cell-depleted T cells, or T cells were the source of the cDNA or gDNA that made up the material.

Original analysis: Estimates of nucleated cell counts were drawn from the amplification of reference gene primers. Profiling relied on immunoSEQ multiplex PCR, and the TCRdb table lists in-frame clones only, not all of them. The DNA gave D and trimming, while V, J and clone size come from that table. This sample carries about 45,000 clones, approximately 91% of them seen once, and the ten largest clones take roughly 5.7%. The origin of this receptor is a human donor in a cohort sampled during active COVID-19. Sequenced input: peripheral blood. The V and J genes are TRBV11-2 and TRBJ2-7; the match to TRBD2 covers 14 bases. The CDR3 DNA reads as TGTGCCAGCAGCACCGGGACTAGCGGGAGTATGCAGTACTTC. It yields the protein CASSTGTSGSMQYF.